This TCR beta chain is from a study of T cells in Graves' hyperthyroidism and ophthalmopathy. General study points: Ophthalmopathy prediction by the model preceded onset by a median about 6 months. A 13 V-J model separated ophthalmopathy from stable hyperthyroidism.

Details on this clonotype: As yet, its antigen is unknown.

Uncontrolled infection, other autoimmune disease, pregnancy and lactation each barred patients from inclusion. The germline V and J ends were trimmed by 1 base and 0 bases, with 10 bases remaining between them. The germline V gene encodes CDR1 SGHTA and CDR2 FQGNSA. The CDR3 contains 15 residues. It was RNA transcripts that yielded the amplified TCR beta CDR3 regions. HTBI primers drove first-round RT-PCR of the TCR CDR3. TCRdb redid the calling of the multiplex PCR reads with MiXCR, one entry per CDR3 protein. This sample has fewer than 750,000 distinct CDR3 sequences, with around 46% found just once.

The chain uses TRBV7-2 and TRBJ2-7, with a possible D match to TRBD1 (6 bases). This TCR was sampled from a woman aged 18-29 years with Graves' hyperthyroidism. The sample comprised peripheral blood or thyroid tissue (not recorded which). DNA of the CDR3: TGTGCCAGCAGCTTAGGGACAGCTGGCTCCTACGAGCAGTACTTC. This translates into CASSLGTAGSYEQYF.